The T cell receptor (beta chain) described here comes from a study of blood T cell repertoires in COVID-19 (TCRdb year 2020). For the wider study: The collaborator samples originated in the United States, Italy and Spain and spanned the acute and convalescent phases of COVID-19. The material from the prospective study consisted of cDNA or gDNA derived from T cells, B-cell-depleted T cells, or PBMCs. Deeply sampled blood TCRbeta repertoires from subjects exposed to, actively infected with, or recovered from COVID-19 were included in the dataset. A freely available public database, intended as a resource for researchers studying the immune response to SARS-CoV-2, is where the repertoires were released. Samples were obtained from the ongoing ImmuneRACE study (first 160 participants) and from some 1,300 subjects provided by 6 global collaborators. Sample metadata almost always included a de-identified subject ID, COVID-19 status, age in years and sex. Where available, HLA class I and class II types were obtained from metadata supplied by the sample provider rather than from assay-based typing. The research as a whole found: The quantity of clinical and demographic metadata differed by source and by participant and was supplied without curation.

At one collaborating source in Seattle, patients were enrolled during active infection and were followed longitudinally through the course of disease. Collaborating institutions collected whole blood in K2EDTA tubes following their own protocols. Collaborator samples were shipped for TCRbeta analysis as frozen whole blood, isolated PBMCs, or DNA extracted from either sample type. The CDR3 starts with the cysteine, ends with the phenylalanine, and has 17 residues. Solely the CDR3 DNA is kept, with 51 bases framed from the first base. Trimming at the junction amounts to 0 bases on V and 4 bases on J, and the germline ends lie 17 bases apart. Sequences SGDLS (CDR1) and YYNGEE (CDR2) are obtained from the germline V gene. A word on this clone: This receptor's antigen is unknown. No much larger clone exists at a distance of one base, and base qualities are not known.

TCRbeta CDR3 regions were amplified from genomic DNA by means of the immunoSEQ Assay, a bias-controlled multiplex PCR. The paper's processing steps were these. Nucleated cell counts per sample were estimated from amplification of reference gene primers within the assay. To quantify the absolute abundance of each unique TCRbeta CDR3 rearrangement, sequence reads were collapsed and filtered. For each sample, productive Simpson clonality was calculated by taking the square root of Simpson's diversity index across productive rearrangements. Here the immuneACCESS table is served through TCRdb, limited to in-frame sequences with V and J called. Missing clones are a known gap in these copies; in checked studies unresolved V genes cover under half, and the rest lacks a known reason. The DNA was the basis for D and trimming; V, J and clone size are from that table. This sample comprises about 170,000 clones, roughly 88% of them detected only once. Clones ranked in the top ten supply 4.5% to 5% of the sample.

The sequenced material came from peripheral blood. The chain joins TRBV9 to TRBJ2-1; matching of 6 bases hints at TRBD1 as the D gene. The receptor's source is a young man with COVID-19, enrolled during active disease. DNA sequence: TGTGCCAGCAGCGTAGATTTAGGACAGCGGACGTACAATGAGCAGTTCTTC. This sequence encodes CASSVDLGQRTYNEQFF.